What follows are 20 T cell receptor beta chains derived from one specimen sequenced in a study of neoadjuvant anti-PD-1 for oral cavity cancer. The method was immunoSEQ multiplex PCR; TCRdb's version includes in-frame clones alone and lacks a portion of them. Among about 14,000 clones, about 69% were seen once, and the ten largest hold 2.9%. The sample here was PBMCs, taken before nivolumab (anti-PD-1) treatment. The receptors stem from a person between 35 and 79 years old with oral cavity squamous cell carcinoma.

The V gene is TRBV6-4, the J gene TRBJ2-5; TRBD2 aligns across 8 bases. Germline lookup yields CDR1 MRHNA and CDR2 SNTAGT. The CDR3 totals 15 residues. J gave up 3 bases and V 2 bases, and 5 bases lay outside the gene matches. CDR3 loop: CASSDTAGGKETQYF. CDR3 coding DNA: TGTGCCAGCAGTGACACGGCGGGGGGCAAAGAGACCCAGTACTTC.

The V and J genes are TRBV19 and TRBJ2-1, with D possibly being TRBD2 (6 bases). Germline V gene data show CDR1 as LNHDA and CDR2 as SQIVND (reference sequence). V was pared by 6 bases and J by 1 base, with 19 bases between. This CDR3 region has 17 residues. The CDR3 DNA sequence: TGTGCCAGTAGAGGTCGCCCGGTGACTAGGTCCTACAATGAGCAGTTCTTC. As protein: CASRGRPVTRSYNEQFF.

The chain couples TRBV5-1 to TRBJ1-3; 12 bases fit TRBD1. The CDR3 has 19 amino acids. V was pared by 0 bases and J by 2 bases, with 9 bases of the junction left unmatched. Germline V CDR1 and CDR2: SGHRS, YFSETQ. The CDR3 nucleotides are TGCGCCAGCAGCTTGGTAGGGACAGGGGGCGCAGACCCTGGAAACACCATATATTTT. This sequence encodes CASSLVGTGGADPGNTIYF. Together with reference TRBV5-1 and TRBJ1-3, the CDR3 gives the full variable domain: KAGVTQTPRYLIKTRGQQVTLSCSPISGHRSVSWYQQTPGQGLQFLFEYFSETQRNKGNFPGRFSGRQFSNSRSEMNVSTLELGDSALYLCASSLVGTGGADPGNTIYFGEGSWLTVV.

This chain uses TRBV28 with TRBJ1-2; D is unresolved. The CDR3 covers 13 residues. Germline values: CDR1 MDHEN, CDR2 SYDVKM. V was shortened by 4 bases and J by 8 bases, with 14 bases between the two germline ends. CDR3 sequence (DNA): TGTGCCAGCAGTTCCATATTTCCGGGCGGCTACACCTTC. Translating it yields CASSSIFPGGYTF.

The V gene is TRBV7-8, the J gene TRBJ2-5, with 11 bases lining up with TRBD2. V shed 5 bases, J shed 5 bases, and the junction held 13 bases outside the gene matches. Germline V CDR1 and CDR2: SGHVS, FQNEAQ. The CDR3 is 17 amino acids. The CDR3 loop is CASSPLGTSGSWETQYF. CDR3 bases: TGTGCCAGCAGCCCACTCGGGACTAGCGGATCCTGGGAGACCCAGTACTTC.

The gene calls are TRBV7-8 and TRBJ2-1; 8 positions agree with TRBD2. The CDR3 spans 17 residues. Per germline, CDR1 SGHVS and CDR2 FQNEAQ. V trimming: 5 bases; J trimming: 0 bases; junction bases outside the gene matches: 9. CDR3 nucleotides: TGTGCCAGCAGCCCTCTCTCAAGCGGGAGCTCCTACAATGAGCAGTTCTTC. It encodes CASSPLSSGSSYNEQFF.

The CDR3 reads CASSLQGYTEAFF. DNA of the CDR3: TGTGCCAGCAGCCTACAGGGCTACACTGAAGCTTTCTTT. The rearrangement uses TRBV27 and TRBJ1-1, with D possibly TRBD1 on 6 matching bases. The germline V and J ends were trimmed by 6 bases and 3 bases, with 11 bases remaining between them. Per the germline V gene, CDR1 is MNHEY and CDR2 is SMNVEV (reference sequence). This CDR3 contains 13 residues.

The chain carries TRBV27 and TRBJ1-1; D call uncertain. V was trimmed by 7 bases and J by 4 bases, leaving 13 bases between them. The CDR3 spans 13 residues. Germline CDR1 reads MNHEY; CDR2 reads SMNVEV (reference sequence). This chain's CDR3 is CASKNLGGTEAFF. CDR3 in DNA: TGTGCCAGCAAGAACCTGGGAGGCACTGAAGCTTTCTTT.

J is TRBJ1-4 and V is TRBV19, with TRBD1 matching over 7 bases. The J segment lost 6 bases and the V segment lost 3 bases, leaving 4 bases of the junction unmatched. Germline loops: CDR1 LNHDA, CDR2 SQIVND (reference sequence). CDR3 size: 14 residues. This CDR3 reads CASSIGTADEKLFF. As DNA, the CDR3 is TGTGCCAGTAGTATCGGGACAGCAGATGAAAAACTGTTTTTT.

The chain has TRBV6-1 and TRBJ2-7; possible D gene TRBD2, 7 bases. V lost 6 bases, J lost 4 bases, and 13 bases lay in between. The CDR3 is made up of 13 amino acids. CDR1 MNHNS and CDR2 SASEGT come from the germline V gene. The CDR3: CASSKGGTYEQYF. For the CDR3, the DNA is TGTGCCAGCAGCAAGGGGGGGACTTACGAGCAGTACTTC.

This clone was counted a single time. The J gene is TRBJ2-1, the V gene TRBV10-1; 14 nucleotides agree with TRBD2. Germline V CDR1 and CDR2: WNHNN, SYGVQD (reference sequence). The CDR3 has 14 amino acids. The junction had 3 bases not matched to a gene; V was cut back by 7 bases and J by 7 bases. The DNA of the CDR3 is TGCGCCAGCAAGGGACTAGCGGGGGTTAATGAGCAGTTCTTC. This sequence encodes CASKGLAGVNEQFF.

The V gene is TRBV15, the J gene TRBJ2-3; D perhaps matches TRBD2 (7 bases). The germline V and J ends were trimmed by 0 bases and 3 bases, with 13 bases remaining between them. CDR1 and CDR2 from the germline V gene are LNHNV and YYDKDF (reference sequence). The CDR3 totals 16 residues. CDR3 protein: CATSRDKGEGTDTQYF. The CDR3 DNA sequence: TGTGCCACCAGCAGAGATAAGGGGGAGGGAACAGATACGCAGTATTTT.

This clone appeared a single time. The rearrangement uses TRBV5-6 and TRBJ1-1; no reliable D call. Trimming took 2 bases from V and 2 from J, leaving 10 bases between them. Germline CDR1 is SGHDT and CDR2 is YYEEEE. The CDR3 spans 14 residues. The CDR3 here is CASSFRSTNTEAFF. The CDR3 DNA reads as TGTGCCAGCAGCTTTCGATCCACCAACACTGAAGCTTTCTTT. Complete variable domain (other parts from reference TRBV5-6 and TRBJ1-1): DAGVTQSPTHLIKTRGQQVTLRCSPKSGHDTVSWYQQALGQGPQFIFQYYEEEERQRGNFPDRFSGHQFPNYSSELNVNALLLGDSALYLCASSFRSTNTEAFFGQGTRLTVV.

The chain employs TRBV5-1 and TRBJ2-2; no firm D call. Germline-derived CDR1 and CDR2 are SGHRS and YFSETQ. V lost 2 bases and J lost 4, with 6 bases in between. The CDR3 is made up of 13 amino acids. This CDR3 reads CASSFRLTGELFF. The CDR3 nucleotides are TGCGCCAGCAGCTTCCGGCTCACCGGGGAGCTGTTTTTT.

The V gene is TRBV14, the J gene TRBJ2-5, with unresolved D. The CDR3 loop spans 15 amino acids. Deletions cut 1 base from V and 0 bases from J, with 9 bases between. Germline values: CDR1 SGHDN, CDR2 FVKESK. The CDR3: CASSQVSWYQETQYF. CDR3 nucleotide sequence: TGTGCCAGCAGCCAAGTTTCTTGGTACCAAGAGACCCAGTACTTC.

V is TRBV30 and J is TRBJ1-6, with 7 bases lining up with TRBD1. V gave up 0 bases and J gave up 7 bases; unmatched junction bases: 3. The germline CDR1 and CDR2 sequences are GTSNPN and SVGIG (reference sequence). This CDR3 contains 14 residues. The CDR3 bases are TGTGCCTGGAGTGTACTACAGGGGAATTCACCCCTCCACTTT. Translation: CAWSVLQGNSPLHF. The variable domain in full, completed from reference TRBV30 and TRBJ1-6, reads SQTIHQWPATLVQPVGSPLSLECTVEGTSNPNLYWYRQAAGRGLQLLFYSVGIGQISSEVPQNLSASRPQDRQFILSSKKLLLSDSGFYLCAWSVLQGNSPLHFGNGTRLTVT.

By proportion, this clone is medium-sized. The V call is TRBV6-1, the J call TRBJ2-2, with TRBD1 matching over 8 bases. Germline V lookup: CDR1 MNHNS, CDR2 SASEGT. The CDR3 runs 14 residues. The trim removed 5 bases at V and 5 bases at J, leaving 4 bases unmatched. For the CDR3, the DNA is TGTGCCAGCAGTCCAGGGGGCGAGACCGGGGAGCTGTTTTTT. It codes for CASSPGGETGELFF.

V is TRBV10-3 and J is TRBJ1-1, with 11 bases that match TRBD1. Per the germline V gene, CDR1 is ENHRY and CDR2 is SYGVKD. CDR3 length: 15 residues. J was trimmed by 6 bases and V by 6 bases; bases with no gene match: 9. DNA for the CDR3: TGTGCCATCAGCGGACAGGGGGCTCAGGGGTCTGAAGCTTTCTTT. This translates into CAISGQGAQGSEAFF.

The table lists this clone with a few counts. The chain recombines TRBV19 with TRBJ1-6, with a tentative D call TRBD1 (6 bases). V lost 6 bases and J lost 13, with 13 bases in between. Germline V gives CDR1 LNHDA, CDR2 SQIVND (reference sequence). The CDR3 has 12 amino acids. Here the CDR3 reads CASRTPGGPLHF. DNA for the CDR3: TGTGCCAGTAGAACTCCCGGGGGCCCCCTCCACTTT.

V is TRBV5-1 and J is TRBJ2-1; 9 bases are shared with TRBD1. The germline gives CDR1 SGHRS, CDR2 YFSETQ. The CDR3 totals 15 residues. The V gene end was trimmed by 3 bases and the J gene end by 4 bases; junction bases not matched to a gene: 5. CDR3 bases: TGCGCCAGCAGCTCTGGACAGGGGTATTACAATGAGCAGTTCTTC. It encodes CASSSGQGYYNEQFF.